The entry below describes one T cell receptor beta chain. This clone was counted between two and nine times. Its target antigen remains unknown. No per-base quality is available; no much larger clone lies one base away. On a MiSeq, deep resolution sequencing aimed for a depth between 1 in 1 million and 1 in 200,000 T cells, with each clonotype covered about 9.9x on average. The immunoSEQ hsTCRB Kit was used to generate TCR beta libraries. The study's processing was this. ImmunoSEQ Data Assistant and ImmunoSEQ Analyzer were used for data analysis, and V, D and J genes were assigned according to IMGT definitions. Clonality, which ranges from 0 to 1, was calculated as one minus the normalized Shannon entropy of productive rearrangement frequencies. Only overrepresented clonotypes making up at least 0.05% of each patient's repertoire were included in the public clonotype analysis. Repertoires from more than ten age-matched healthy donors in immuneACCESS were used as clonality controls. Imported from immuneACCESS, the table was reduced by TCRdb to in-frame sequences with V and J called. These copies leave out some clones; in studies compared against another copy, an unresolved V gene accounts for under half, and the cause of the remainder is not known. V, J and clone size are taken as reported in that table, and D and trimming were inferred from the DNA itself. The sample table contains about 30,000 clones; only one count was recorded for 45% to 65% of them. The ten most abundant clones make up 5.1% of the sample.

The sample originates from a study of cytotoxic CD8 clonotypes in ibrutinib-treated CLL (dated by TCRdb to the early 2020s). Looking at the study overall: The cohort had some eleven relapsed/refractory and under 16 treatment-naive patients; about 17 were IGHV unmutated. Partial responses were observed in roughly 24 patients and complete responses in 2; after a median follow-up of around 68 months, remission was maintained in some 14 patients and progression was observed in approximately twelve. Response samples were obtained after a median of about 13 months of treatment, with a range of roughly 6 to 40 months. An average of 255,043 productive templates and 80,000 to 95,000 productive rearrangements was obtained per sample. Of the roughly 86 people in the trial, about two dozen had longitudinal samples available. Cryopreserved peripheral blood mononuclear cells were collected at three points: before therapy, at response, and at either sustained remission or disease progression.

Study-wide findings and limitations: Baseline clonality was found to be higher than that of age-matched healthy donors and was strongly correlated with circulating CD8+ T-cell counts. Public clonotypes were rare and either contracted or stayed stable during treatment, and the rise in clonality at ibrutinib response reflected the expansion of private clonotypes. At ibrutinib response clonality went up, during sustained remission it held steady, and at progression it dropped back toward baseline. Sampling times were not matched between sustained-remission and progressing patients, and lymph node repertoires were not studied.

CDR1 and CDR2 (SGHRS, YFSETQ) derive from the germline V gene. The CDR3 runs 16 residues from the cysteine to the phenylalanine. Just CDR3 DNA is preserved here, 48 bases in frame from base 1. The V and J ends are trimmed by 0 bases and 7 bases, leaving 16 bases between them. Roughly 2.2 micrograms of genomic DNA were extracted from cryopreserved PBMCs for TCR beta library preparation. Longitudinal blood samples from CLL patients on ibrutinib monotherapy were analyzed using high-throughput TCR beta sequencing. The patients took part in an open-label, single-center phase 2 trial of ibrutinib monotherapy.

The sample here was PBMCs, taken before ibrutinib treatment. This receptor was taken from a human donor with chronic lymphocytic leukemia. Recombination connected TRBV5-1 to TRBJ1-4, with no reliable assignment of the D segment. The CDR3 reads CASSLEVLGLSEKLFF. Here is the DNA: TGCGCCAGCAGCTTGGAGGTGCTGGGTCTAAGTGAAAAACTGTTTTTT.